This TCR beta chain was recovered during a study of cytomegalovirus exposure and HLA in healthy donors. Background on the study: According to later analysis, the same platform produced the 100 to 150 validation and about 630 first-cohort repertoires.

Whole-study results and caveats: First-cohort TCR clusters tended to co-occur in the 90 to 150 validation repertoires, a later analysis found. Published work reported that the classifier diagnosed cytomegalovirus status with high specificity and sensitivity.

To note about this clone: Its antigen is undetermined.

The CDR3 consists of 11 residues. V was cut by 5 bases and J by 5 bases, with 6 bases left in between. Germline loops: CDR1 MNHEY, CDR2 SVGAGI. Measured with immunoSEQ multiplex PCR; TCRdb has only the in-frame clones, and not every one. The repertoire holds roughly 220,000 clones, with over 70% as singletons. Sequenced: PBMCs. The sequence came from a woman aged 25 to 39 in good health and CMV-seropositive. The V and J genes are TRBV6-5 and TRBJ1-2, with D maybe TRBD1 (5 bases). This chain's CDR3 is CASSKGYGYTF. Written as DNA, the CDR3 is TGTGCCAGCAGTAAGGGGTATGGCTACACCTTC.